The 25 T cell receptor beta chains below all came from one sample that was sequenced in a study of blood T cell repertoires in COVID-19 (dated by TCRdb to 2019 to 2021). The library came from the immunoSEQ multiplex PCR assay. TCRdb retrieved this table from immuneACCESS and kept in-frame rearrangements only. Not all clones are present; in checked studies, unresolved V genes account for under half, and no reason is known for the remainder. This sample lists 100,000 or so clones; around 90% were detected once. Clones ranked in the top ten supply more than 5% of the sample. The sequencing input was peripheral blood. Receptors were obtained from a man aged 65 to 85 with acute or convalescent COVID-19.

The chain recombines TRBV10-3 with TRBJ1-6; TRBD1 agrees at 7 bases. V lost 4 bases to trimming and J lost 10 bases; unmatched junction nucleotides: 13. This CDR3 is 16 amino acids long. Germline V gene sequence: CDR1 ENHRY, CDR2 SYGVKD. The CDR3 coding sequence is TGTGCCATCAGTGTCAGAGGCAGGGGGTTTGAATCACCCCTCCACTTT. Translation gives CAISVRGRGFESPLHF.

The chain links TRBV27 to TRBJ1-2, with TRBD1 matching 10 bases. The CDR3 runs 13 residues. V lost 4 bases to trimming and J lost 6 bases; unmatched junction nucleotides: 2. From germline, CDR1 is MNHEY and CDR2 SMNVEV (reference sequence). The chain's CDR3 is CASSSGQGDGYTF. CDR3 nucleotide sequence: TGTGCCAGCAGTTCAGGACAGGGGGATGGCTACACCTTC.

This clone was counted only a few times. The identical CDR3 is also encoded by other nucleotide sequences in the sample. This chain links TRBV7-9 with TRBJ1-6; TRBD1 aligns across 10 bases. This CDR3 spans 16 amino acids. The V gene end was trimmed by 3 bases and the J gene end by 3 bases; junction bases not matched to a gene: 2. Germline V gene lookup returns CDR1 SEHNR and CDR2 FQNEAQ (reference sequence). The CDR3 reads CASSLGQGFYNSPLHF. DNA for the CDR3: TGTGCCAGCAGCTTGGGACAGGGGTTCTATAATTCACCCCTCCACTTT.

This sequence joins TRBV27 and TRBJ2-5; 10 nucleotides line up with TRBD2. Trimming cost V 1 base and J 2 bases; bases outside gene matches: 10. CDR3 length: 18 amino acids. CDR1 and CDR2 (germline): MNHEY, SMNVEV (reference sequence). This CDR3 is CASSLFSGRRRGQETQYF. The CDR3 DNA is TGTGCCAGCAGTTTATTTAGCGGGAGGCGTAGAGGACAAGAGACCCAGTACTTC.

In this sample, this clone turned up once. The chain employs TRBV4-2 and TRBJ1-4; 9 bases map to TRBD1. Losses at the gene ends were 3 bases for V and 7 bases for J; bases not matched to a gene: 9. Germline V CDR1 and CDR2: LGHNA, YNFKEQ. CDR3 length: 16 residues. In DNA form, the CDR3 reads TGTGCCAGCAGCCACACAGGGGGCGATGTCGGTGAAAAACTGTTTTTT. Translation: CASSHTGGDVGEKLFF.

V usage is TRBV3-1 (or the pseudogene TRBV3-2) and J usage is TRBJ1-3; maybe TRBD1 (5 bases). The CDR3 runs to 15 residues. Trimming removed 5 bases from V and 3 bases from J, with 14 bases in between. The germline V gene has CDR1 LGHDT and CDR2 YNNKEL (reference sequence). The CDR3 DNA is TGTGCCAGCAGCATCGGAGGGGCAGGTGGAAACACCATATATTTT. This encodes CASSIGGAGGNTIYF.

A single count supports this clone. The chain has TRBV6-5 and TRBJ1-2; D remains ambiguous. The length of the CDR3 is 13 residues. The germline V and J ends were trimmed by 8 bases and 5 bases, with 15 bases remaining between them. CDR1 MNHEY and CDR2 SVGAGI come from the germline V gene. The CDR3 spells CASFAGGGYGYTF. Written as DNA, the CDR3 is TGTGCCAGCTTCGCGGGAGGTGGTTATGGCTACACCTTC.

This chain uses TRBV6-5 with TRBJ2-1, with 10 bases lining up with TRBD1. The CDR3 runs 15 residues. Germline CDR1 MNHEY, CDR2 SVGAGI. V shed 5 bases, J shed 7 bases, and the junction held 8 bases outside the gene matches. This CDR3 is CASSRPGQGSNEQFF. In nucleotides, the CDR3 is TGTGCCAGCAGTAGACCGGGACAGGGGTCAAATGAGCAGTTCTTC.

The chain carries TRBV7-2 and TRBJ2-1, with 10 nucleotides matching TRBD2. The length of the CDR3 is 16 residues. V lost 5 bases, J lost 9 bases, and 13 bases stayed unmatched. Germline values: CDR1 SGHTA, CDR2 FQGNSA. The CDR3 protein is CASSGVGSKRGGEQFF. In DNA, the CDR3 is TGTGCCAGCAGCGGTGTAGGGAGTAAGCGGGGGGGTGAGCAGTTCTTC.

The genes are TRBV6-4 and TRBJ2-3, with 9 bases lining up with TRBD2. J gave up 5 bases and V 2 bases, and 5 bases lay outside the gene matches. Germline loops: CDR1 MRHNA, CDR2 SNTAGT. The CDR3 totals 15 residues. The CDR3, as DNA: TGTGCCAGCAGTGACGGCGGGAGGGCCAAAGATACGCAGTATTTT. Protein product: CASSDGGRAKDTQYF.

The chain has TRBV6-5 and TRBJ1-5, with 7 bases matching TRBD1. Germline CDR1 reads MNHEY; CDR2 reads SVGAGI. The CDR3 length is 15 residues. J gave up 6 bases and V 6 bases, and 11 bases lay outside the gene matches. The CDR3 protein is CASSHDRDWTQPQHF. In DNA, the CDR3 is TGTGCCAGCAGCCATGACAGGGATTGGACTCAGCCCCAGCATTTT.

The CDR3 nucleotides are TGTGCCATAAGAGCTTTTGGGGCAGGCGGCACAGATACGCAGTATTTT. This gives the protein CAIRAFGAGGTDTQYF. The J gene is TRBJ2-3, the V gene TRBV10-3; D perhaps matches TRBD1 (5 bases). Trimming cost V 9 bases and J 1 base, with 20 bases left between them. CDR1 and CDR2 (germline): ENHRY, SYGVKD. The CDR3 runs to 16 residues.

The chain couples TRBV12-3 or TRBV12-4 to TRBJ2-3; 7 positions match TRBD2. This CDR3 region has 12 residues. Unmatched junction bases numbered 7, after V lost 5 bases and J lost 11 bases. The CDR3 here is CASSTTGEGQYF. The CDR3 coding sequence is TGTGCCAGCAGTACCACCGGGGAGGGGCAGTATTTT.

The chain carries TRBV11-3 and TRBJ2-7; 7 nucleotides agree with TRBD2. Unmatched junction bases numbered 3, after V lost 1 base and J lost 0 bases. The CDR3 is made up of 15 amino acids. CDR1 SGHNT and CDR2 YENEEA come from the germline V gene. The DNA for the CDR3 is TGTGCCAGCAGCTTAGTGGCTAGCGGCTCCTACGAGCAGTACTTC. This sequence encodes CASSLVASGSYEQYF.

This chain joins TRBV7-9 and TRBJ2-2, with D unresolved. V was trimmed by 0 bases and J by 1 base, leaving 9 bases between them. The germline CDR1 and CDR2 sequences are SEHNR and FQNEAQ (reference sequence). The length of the CDR3 is 16 residues. The CDR3 region is CASSLASAVNTGELFF. CDR3 nucleotide sequence: TGTGCCAGCAGCTTAGCGTCGGCGGTGAACACCGGGGAGCTGTTTTTT.

V and J are TRBV5-1 and TRBJ1-4; 7 nucleotides agree with TRBD1. J lost 8 bases, V lost 3 bases, and 10 bases had no gene match. Germline CDR1 reads SGHRS; CDR2 reads YFSETQ. The CDR3 consists of 15 residues. CDR3 DNA: TGCGCCAGCAGCTCCCGACAGGGAGTGGGCGAAAAACTGTTTTTT. It translates to CASSSRQGVGEKLFF.

The J gene is TRBJ2-7, the V gene TRBV15; D might be TRBD1 (6 bases). Germline V gene data show CDR1 as LNHNV and CDR2 as YYDKDF (reference sequence). The CDR3 sequence is 15 residues long. With 0 bases removed from V and 5 bases from J, the gap between germline ends came to 14 bases. This CDR3 is CATSRDPGARNEQYF. The CDR3, as DNA: TGTGCCACCAGCAGAGACCCAGGGGCGAGGAACGAGCAGTACTTC.

V and J are TRBV19 and TRBJ1-5; 7 bases match TRBD1. Trimming at V came to 5 bases and at J to 0 bases, leaving 22 bases not matched to a gene. Per the germline V gene, CDR1 is LNHDA and CDR2 is SQIVND (reference sequence). This CDR3 contains 21 residues. The CDR3 region has the DNA TGTGCCAGTAGTCCCGGCGCGGGACAGCTAAGGTGGGATCATAGCAATCAGCCCCAGCATTTT. Its translation: CASSPGAGQLRWDHSNQPQHF.

This sequence joins TRBV6-5 and TRBJ1-6; 8 bases agree with TRBD1. V trimming: 6 bases; J trimming: 9 bases; junction bases outside the gene matches: 10. CDR3 length: 15 amino acids. Per germline, CDR1 MNHEY and CDR2 SVGAGI. CDR3 sequence: CASSQGDQGASPLHF. The CDR3, as DNA: TGTGCCAGCAGCCAGGGTGACCAGGGGGCTTCACCCCTCCACTTT.

The genes are TRBV15 and TRBJ1-4; tentative D call: TRBD1 (5 bases). Per germline, CDR1 LNHNV and CDR2 YYDKDF (reference sequence). This CDR3 is 13 amino acids long. V shed 0 bases and J shed 8 bases, with 7 bases lying between them. CDR3 protein: CATSREAGEKLFF. DNA of the CDR3: TGTGCCACCAGCAGAGAGGCAGGGGAAAAACTGTTTTTT. Drawing the rest from reference TRBV15 and TRBJ1-4, the complete variable domain is DAMVIQNPRYQVTQFGKPVTLSCSQTLNHNVMYWYQQKSSQAPKLLFHYYDKDFNNEADTPDNFQSRRPNTSFCFLDIRSPGLGDTAMYLCATSREAGEKLFFGSGTQLSVL.

V and J are TRBV6-5 and TRBJ1-6; TRBD1 aligns across 10 bases. CDR1 MNHEY and CDR2 SVGAGI come from the germline V gene. V trimming: 8 bases; J trimming: 10 bases; junction bases outside the gene matches: 5. The CDR3 contains 13 residues. This CDR3 reads CASSGTGESPLHF. CDR3 DNA: TGTGCCAGCTCCGGGACAGGGGAATCACCCCTCCACTTT.

The chain joins TRBV6-5 to TRBJ2-1; 7 bases fit TRBD2. The CDR3 is 16 residues long. With V trimmed by 0 bases and J by 2 bases, 4 bases remained unmatched. Germline V lookup: CDR1 MNHEY, CDR2 SVGAGI. The CDR3 is CASSYSGGVPYNEQFF. The CDR3 DNA reads TGTGCCAGCAGTTACTCGGGGGGGGTGCCCTACAATGAGCAGTTCTTC.

The rearrangement joins TRBV10-3 to TRBJ1-2; 8 nucleotides line up with TRBD1. Germline CDR1 reads ENHRY; CDR2 reads SYGVKD. With 3 bases clipped from V and 3 bases from J, the junction kept 3 bases outside the gene matches. The CDR3 length is 14 residues. CDR3 nucleotide sequence: TGTGCCATCAGTGATGACAGGGGTGACTATGGCTACACCTTC. It specifies CAISDDRGDYGYTF.

The V and J genes are TRBV14 and TRBJ2-7; 7 nucleotides agree with TRBD2. Germline CDR1 reads SGHDN; CDR2 reads FVKESK. Losses at the gene ends were 3 bases for V and 7 bases for J; bases not matched to a gene: 6. The CDR3 covers 13 residues. The CDR3 region has the DNA TGTGCCAGCAGCCAGTGGGAGGGATATGAGCAGTACTTC. Translated, it gives CASSQWEGYEQYF.

V usage is TRBV24-1 and J usage is TRBJ1-5; D may be TRBD1 (6 bases). The CDR3 consists of 17 residues. From germline, CDR1 is KGHDR and CDR2 SFDVKD. Trimming took off 2 bases at V and 4 bases at J, with 17 bases between the two ends. The CDR3 loop is CATSDSTTGLWNQPQHF. In nucleotides, the CDR3 is TGTGCCACCAGTGATTCAACTACAGGGCTGTGGAATCAGCCCCAGCATTTT.